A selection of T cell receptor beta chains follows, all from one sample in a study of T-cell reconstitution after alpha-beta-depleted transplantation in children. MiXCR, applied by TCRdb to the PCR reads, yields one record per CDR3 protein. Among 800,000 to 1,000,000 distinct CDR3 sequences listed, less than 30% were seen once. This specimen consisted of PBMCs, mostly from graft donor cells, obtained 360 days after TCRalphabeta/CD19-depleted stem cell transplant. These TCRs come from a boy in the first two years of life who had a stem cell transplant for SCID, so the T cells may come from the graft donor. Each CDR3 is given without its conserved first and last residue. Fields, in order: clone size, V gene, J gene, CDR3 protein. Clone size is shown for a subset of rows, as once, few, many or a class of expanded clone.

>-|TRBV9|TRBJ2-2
ASSPEVTGELF
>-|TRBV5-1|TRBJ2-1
ASSLDVGGALNEQF
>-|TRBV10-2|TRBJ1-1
ASSRGTEGLDEAF
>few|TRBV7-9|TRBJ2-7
ASSLVEAGTYEQY
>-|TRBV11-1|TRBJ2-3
ASSSWTVPTDTQY
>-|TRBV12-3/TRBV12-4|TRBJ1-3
ASRVTGRGNTIY
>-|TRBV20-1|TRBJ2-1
SASGASWRGAYNEQF
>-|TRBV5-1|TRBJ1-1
ASSLGSGRRDTEAF
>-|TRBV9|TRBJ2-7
ASSPWDSPFEQY
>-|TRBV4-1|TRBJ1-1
ASSMGTLNTEAF
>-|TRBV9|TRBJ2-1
ASSKTGGGSYNEQF
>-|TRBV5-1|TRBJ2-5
ASSLGPDRSSRETQY
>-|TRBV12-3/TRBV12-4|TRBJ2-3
ASSLWDLGTDTQY
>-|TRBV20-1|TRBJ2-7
SAIAPGTGTYEQY
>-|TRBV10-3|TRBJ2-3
AIQGDRGLDTQY
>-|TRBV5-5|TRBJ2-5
ASSQTERRVETQY
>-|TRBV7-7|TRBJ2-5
ASSYTQGNRETQY
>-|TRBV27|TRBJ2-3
ASSSLRTGGNTQY
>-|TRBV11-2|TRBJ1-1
ASSLDPGDTEAF
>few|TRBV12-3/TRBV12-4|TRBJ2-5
ASRPQGGLMRETQY
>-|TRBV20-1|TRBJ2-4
SARPDGTLVKNIQY
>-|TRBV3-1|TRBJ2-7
ASSQVSTPYEQY
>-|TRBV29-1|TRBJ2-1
SVVGGGPYNEQF
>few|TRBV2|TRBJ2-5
ASSPPRLVEKTQY
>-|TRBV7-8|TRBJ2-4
ASSFLGTANIQY
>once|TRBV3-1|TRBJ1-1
ASSQVGGAPEAF
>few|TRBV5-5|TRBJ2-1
ASSLALVYNEQF
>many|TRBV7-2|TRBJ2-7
ASSFLQGPVYEQY
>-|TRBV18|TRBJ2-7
ASSPQTGDSYEQY
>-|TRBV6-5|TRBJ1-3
ASSYSGDSSGNTIY